One T cell receptor (beta chain) is described in this entry. Its antigen is not known. The CDR3 sequence is 16 residues long. Germline loops: CDR1 MNHEY, CDR2 SVGAGI. Trimming stripped 0 bases from V and 0 bases from J, with 11 bases between. The sample is drawn from a study of cytomegalovirus exposure and HLA in healthy donors. As for the study in general: Per a later analysis, the roughly 670 first-cohort and some 130 validation repertoires shared one platform.

Overall study findings and caveats: Rare sequences made up most TCRs, while some public TCRs were found in many donors. According to a subsequent analysis, TCR clusters from the first cohort were inclined to appear together in the 110 or so validation repertoires. Testing in vitro showed a few CMV-associated chains specific for CMV antigens.

Sequencing was performed with immunoSEQ multiplex PCR; in TCRdb, only in-frame clones are kept and a portion is missing. Of tens of thousands of clones in the sample, around 90% were seen once. The sequenced sample was PBMCs. The receptor comes from a man aged 18 to 29 in good health and CMV-seronegative. J is TRBJ1-1 and V is TRBV6-5, with D perhaps TRBD1 (5 bases). The CDR3 DNA sequence: TGTGCCAGCAGTTACTCGGAGGGGCTGGTGAACACTGAAGCTTTCTTT. Its translation is CASSYSEGLVNTEAFF.